The rows below give T cell receptor beta chains drawn from one sample of a study of OX40 agonist ivuxolimab in advanced cancers. Assay used: immunoSEQ multiplex PCR; TCRdb lists only in-frame clones, some missing. This table has tens of thousands of clones, approximately 91% appearing once. This material consisted of CD4+ or CD8+ T cells sorted from blood, taken in a trial of the OX40 agonist ivuxolimab. These receptors were collected from an adult with an advanced solid tumor such as melanoma, head and neck, liver or kidney cancer. Both conserved end residues are part of each CDR3. A D gene is named only where the DNA matches it firmly. Not all rows give a size; the values are once, few, many and, for expanded clones, a class.

>once|TRBV7-6|NA|TRBJ2-3
TGTGCCAGCAGCTTAGCGCAGGGGTCAGATACGCAGTATTTT
CASSLAQGSDTQYF
>NA|TRBV5-6|NA|TRBJ2-7
TGTGCCAGCAGCTTGAACAGCCAGAAGCAGTACTTC
CASSLNSQKQYF
>NA|TRBV7-7|NA|TRBJ2-3
TGTGCTAGCAGCCCGGGAAGCACAGATACGCAGTATTTT
CASSPGSTDTQYF
>few|TRBV14|NA|TRBJ1-1
TGTGCCAGCAGCCAAAAGCTAGGGGCCGGGGCTTTCTTT
CASSQKLGAGAFF
>NA|TRBV20-1|NA|TRBJ1-2
TGCAGTGCTGAGGGTGGCTACACCTTC
CSAEGGYTF
>NA|TRBV19|TRBD1|TRBJ1-2
TGTGCCAGTAGTATGGGGACAGGGATTAACTATGGCTACACCTTC
CASSMGTGINYGYTF
>NA|TRBV5-1|NA|TRBJ1-6
TGCGCCAGCAGCTTGAGTGGGCTCAATTCACCCCTCCACTTT
CASSLSGLNSPLHF
>NA|TRBV14|NA|TRBJ2-4
TGTGCCAGCAGCCAAGGACTGTTAGCCAAAAACATTCAGTACTTC
CASSQGLLAKNIQYF
>NA|TRBV9|NA|TRBJ1-1
TGTGCCAGCAGCGCAGACCATGGGATGGGGTCCACTGAAGCTTTCTTT
CASSADHGMGSTEAFF
>NA|TRBV7-9|NA|TRBJ2-1
TGTGCCAGCAGCCCCGGAGTTAGCGGTGAGCAGTTCTTC
CASSPGVSGEQFF
>NA|TRBV29-1|NA|TRBJ2-3
TGCAGCGTTGAAAGGTTCGGCACAGATACGCAGTATTTT
CSVERFGTDTQYF
>NA|TRBV4-2|NA|TRBJ1-1
TGTGCCAGCAGCCCGGGCGGGCTCCTGATGGCTTTCTTT
CASSPGGLLMAFF